These 16 T cell receptor beta chains came from one sample sequenced in a study of OX40 agonist ivuxolimab in advanced cancers. The data were produced by immunoSEQ multiplex PCR, yet TCRdb's version contains in-frame clones alone and is incomplete. The data show approximately 69,000 clones, approximately 81% seen once. Sequencing was performed on CD4+ or CD8+ T cells sorted from blood, taken in a trial of the OX40 agonist ivuxolimab. Receptor source: an adult with an advanced solid tumor such as melanoma, head and neck, liver or kidney cancer.

The chain carries TRBV19 and TRBJ2-7; 7 positions agree with TRBD2. The trim removed 3 bases at V and 3 bases at J, leaving 8 bases unmatched. The germline V gene encodes CDR1 LNHDA and CDR2 SQIVND (reference sequence). This CDR3 is built from 15 residues. CDR3 DNA: TGTGCCAGTAGTATCACGGCTAGCGGCCTCTACGAGCAGTACTTC. This sequence encodes CASSITASGLYEQYF. The whole variable domain, remainder taken from reference TRBV19 and TRBJ2-7, is DGGITQSPKYLFRKEGQNVTLSCEQNLNHDAMYWYRQDPGQGLRLIYYSQIVNDFQKGDIAEGYSVSREKKESFPLTVTSAQKNPTAFYLCASSITASGLYEQYFGPGTRLTVT.

The chain couples TRBV18 to TRBJ2-2; 14 bases match TRBD2. V shed 0 bases, J shed 1 base, and the junction held 4 bases outside the gene matches. Germline CDR1 reads KGHSH; CDR2 reads LQKENI. CDR3 length: 19 residues. The CDR3: CASSPPGLAGGLNTGELFF. CDR3 DNA sequence: TGTGCCAGCTCACCACCAGGACTAGCGGGGGGCCTGAACACCGGGGAGCTGTTTTTT.

V is TRBV19 and J is TRBJ1-4; D may be TRBD1 (6 bases). Trimming took 5 bases from V and 0 from J, leaving 10 bases between them. This CDR3 has 15 residues. Germline assignment: CDR1 LNHDA and CDR2 SQIVND (reference sequence). This chain's CDR3 is CASSLGGATNEKLFF. The CDR3 bases are TGTGCCAGTAGTTTGGGGGGCGCAACTAATGAAAAACTGTTTTTT. The complete variable domain, with remaining parts taken from reference TRBV19 and TRBJ1-4, reads DGGITQSPKYLFRKEGQNVTLSCEQNLNHDAMYWYRQDPGQGLRLIYYSQIVNDFQKGDIAEGYSVSREKKESFPLTVTSAQKNPTAFYLCASSLGGATNEKLFFGSGTQLSVL.

CDR3 nucleotide sequence: TGTGCCAGCAGTTTATGGAGGGGCGTTAGCGGCTACACAGATACGCAGTATTTT. Translated: CASSLWRGVSGYTDTQYF. V gene TRBV28 combines with J gene TRBJ2-3, with a possible D match to TRBD2 (6 bases). This CDR3 contains 18 residues. Trimming left V 0 bases short and J 2 bases short, with 18 bases between. Germline CDR1 reads MDHEN; CDR2 reads SYDVKM.

CDR3 in DNA: TGTGCCAGCAGGCAAAAGGTGGCAGCGACTTATGAAAAACTGTTTTTT. Protein: CASRQKVAATYEKLFF. J is TRBJ1-4 and V is TRBV11-2; D not certain. Germline V gene sequence: CDR1 SGHAT, CDR2 FQNNGV. This CDR3 has 16 residues. The V end was cut by 6 bases, the J end by 6 bases, with 20 bases between.

This clone was found once. The chain joins TRBV10-3 to TRBJ2-1; no definite D call. The germline V gene has CDR1 ENHRY and CDR2 SYGVKD. There are 16 residues in the CDR3. V dropped 4 bases and J dropped 0 bases, with 13 bases sitting between them. The chain's CDR3 is CAISGDLSFSYNEQFF. In nucleotides, the CDR3 is TGTGCCATCAGTGGGGATTTAAGTTTCTCCTACAATGAGCAGTTCTTC.

The rearrangement joins TRBV5-6 to TRBJ1-1; TRBD1 might be the D (6 bases). This CDR3 has 15 amino acids. The germline CDR1 and CDR2 sequences are SGHDT and YYEEEE. Trimming shortened V by 0 bases and J by 0 bases, and 9 bases separated the two germline ends. The CDR3 loop is CASSLVGGMNTEAFF. As DNA, the CDR3 is TGTGCCAGCAGCTTGGTCGGGGGCATGAACACTGAAGCTTTCTTT.

The chain combines TRBV6-5 with TRBJ2-1, with D hard to call. The CDR3 is 15 amino acids. CDR1 and CDR2 from the germline V gene are MNHEY and SVGAGI. The V gene lost 6 bases and the J gene lost 0 bases, with 12 bases spanning the gap. CDR3 sequence: CASRHRPSSYNEQFF. The CDR3 nucleotides read TGTGCCAGCAGACACCGACCGAGCTCCTACAATGAGCAGTTCTTC.

This sequence joins TRBV19 and TRBJ1-1, with D hard to call. V lost 8 bases and J lost 1, with 14 bases in between. The CDR3 extends over 14 amino acids. Germline V lookup: CDR1 LNHDA, CDR2 SQIVND (reference sequence). CDR3 DNA sequence: TGTGCCAGTGGTCCAGTGGGAGGGAACACTGAAGCTTTCTTT. This translates into CASGPVGGNTEAFF.

The V gene is TRBV18, the J gene TRBJ1-1, with 11 bases fitting TRBD1. CDR1 and CDR2 (germline): KGHSH, LQKENI. This CDR3 is 15 amino acids long. The trim removed 3 bases at V and 6 bases at J, leaving 6 bases unmatched. CDR3 protein: CASSPRTGGDPEAFF. CDR3 sequence (DNA): TGTGCCAGCTCACCTAGGACAGGGGGCGATCCTGAAGCTTTCTTT.

The rearrangement uses TRBV28 and TRBJ1-5, with 12 nucleotides matching TRBD1. CDR1 MDHEN and CDR2 SYDVKM come from the germline V gene. This CDR3 has 15 amino acids. The V and J ends lost 4 bases and 10 bases, in that order; junction bases with no gene match: 8. For the CDR3, the DNA is TGTGCCAGCAGTTGGGGACAGGGGGCATATAGACCCCAGCATTTT. Translating it yields CASSWGQGAYRPQHF.

V usage is TRBV27 and J usage is TRBJ2-1; TRBD2 matches 9 bases. After removal of 1 base from V and 10 bases from J, the junction contained 8 bases not matched to a gene. Germline V gene lookup returns CDR1 MNHEY and CDR2 SMNVEV (reference sequence). The CDR3 is made up of 15 amino acids. In DNA, the CDR3 is TGTGCCAGCAGTTTATTCCCTCTAGCGGGAAAAGAGCAGTTCTTC. The encoded protein is CASSLFPLAGKEQFF.

The chain links TRBV29-1 to TRBJ1-4; D gene ambiguous. The ends were cut back, 4 bases at V and 5 bases at J, with 8 bases in the middle. CDR1 SQVTM and CDR2 ANQGSEA come from the germline V gene. CDR3 length: 12 residues. The chain's CDR3 is CSVGTSNEKLFF. In DNA, the CDR3 is TGCAGCGTTGGGACCTCAAATGAAAAACTGTTTTTT.

V is TRBV11-3 and J is TRBJ2-2, with 14 positions matching TRBD2. The V gene end was trimmed by 6 bases and the J gene end by 5 bases; junction bases not matched to a gene: 2. The CDR3 spans 15 residues. Germline V lookup: CDR1 SGHNT, CDR2 YENEEA. The chain's CDR3 is CASSRLAGGTGELFF. Here the CDR3 DNA reads TGTGCCAGCAGTCGACTAGCGGGAGGGACCGGGGAGCTGTTTTTT.

This chain connects TRBV10-3 to TRBJ1-1; D remains ambiguous. V gave up 6 bases and J gave up 3 bases, with 8 bases separating them. The CDR3 consists of 12 residues. Germline V lookup: CDR1 ENHRY, CDR2 SYGVKD. The CDR3 nucleotides are TGTGCCATCAGACGCCCGGACACTGAAGCTTTCTTT. This gives the protein CAIRRPDTEAFF.

CDR3 region: CASSPRASNYGYTF. CDR3 coding DNA: TGTGCCAGCAGCCCCAGGGCCTCCAACTATGGCTACACCTTC. V is TRBV7-2 and J is TRBJ1-2, with a possible D match to TRBD1 (5 bases). V was shortened by 5 bases and J by 2 bases, with 12 bases between the two germline ends. The germline V gene encodes CDR1 SGHTA and CDR2 FQGNSA. CDR3 size: 14 residues. Supplemented by reference TRBV7-2 and TRBJ1-2, the full variable domain reads GAGVSQSPSNKVTEKGKDVELRCDPISGHTALYWYRQSLGQGLEFLIYFQGNSAPDKSGLPSDRFSAERTGGSVSTLTIQRTQQEDSAVYLCASSPRASNYGYTFGSGTRLTVV.